Included here is one T cell receptor beta chain sequence, with context. The CDR3 is made up of 14 amino acids. Germline assignment: CDR1 LGHNA and CDR2 YNFKEQ. Germline trimming cut 3 bases from V and 5 bases from J; bases unmatched to any gene: 3. This specimen comes from a study of blood T cell repertoires in COVID-19. Repertoires were generated with immunoSEQ multiplex PCR, while TCRdb's copy carries only in-frame clones and drops some. Of some 83,000 clones in the sample, less than 90% were seen once. The chain carries TRBV4-2 and TRBJ2-1, with 8 bases lining up with TRBD2. The receptor's source is a man in his fifties or sixties with acute or convalescent COVID-19. The sample consisted of peripheral blood. CDR3 region: CASSHSGANNEQFF. As DNA, the CDR3 is TGTGCCAGCAGCCATAGCGGGGCTAACAATGAGCAGTTCTTC.